Listed below are T cell receptor beta chains from one sample, sequenced in a study of T-cell reconstitution after alpha-beta-depleted transplantation in children. Using its own MiXCR run on the PCR reads, TCRdb lists one record per CDR3 protein. The sample has approximately 170,000 distinct CDR3 sequences, 11% seen once. The input for sequencing was PBMCs, taken before TCRalphabeta/CD19-depleted stem cell transplant. All receptors derive from a boy aged 2 to 10 with acute myeloid leukemia, due to receive a stem cell transplant. Both conserved end residues are part of each CDR3. The D gene is left open where the match is weak. Only some rows state a clone size, as once, few, many or a class for expanded clones.

18 many TRBJ2-7 TRBV7-2 TRBD2 TGTGCCAGCAGCTTAGTGCGTCTCCTAGCGGGAGGATCATACGAGCAGTACTTC CASSLVRLLAGGSYEQYF
18 many TRBJ1-6 TRBV5-6 - TGTGCCAGCAGGCCGACAGCCCGACTCAGCTCCTATAATTCACCCCTCCACTTT CASRPTARLSSYNSPLHF
12 - TRBJ1-2 TRBV29-1 TRBD1 TGCAGCGTGCCTACAGGGGACTATGGCTACACCTTC CSVPTGDYGYTF
18 many TRBJ1-1 TRBV7-5 - - CISVSEAYDKWTGQKAFF
17 many TRBJ2-3 TRBV20-1 TRBD2 TGCAGTGCCCCTAAGGGACTAGCGGGAATTGGCACAGATACGCAGTATTTT CSAPKGLAGIGTDTQYF
16 many TRBJ1-2 TRBV5-1 TRBD1 TGCGCCAGCAGCTCCGGGACAGGGTTCGGCGATTATGGCTACACCTTC CASSSGTGFGDYGYTF
15 many TRBJ2-7 TRBV20-1 TRBD2 TGCAGTGCTGTCGGACTAGCGGGTAAAACCTACGAGCAGTACTTC CSAVGLAGKTYEQYF
16 - TRBJ1-5 TRBV15 - TGTGCCACCAGCCCGGCGAGGGTGGCGGGCAATCAGCCCCAGCATTTT CATSPARVAGNQPQHF
13 many TRBJ2-7 TRBV6-5 TRBD2 TGTGCCAGCAAAGGACTAGCGGGTCACTTTAAGTACTTC CASKGLAGHFKYF
14 many TRBJ2-3 TRBV11-2 - TGTGCCAGCCGATCCTGGGGGCCAACAGATACGCAGTATTTT CASRSWGPTDTQYF
15 many TRBJ2-5 TRBV12-3/TRBV12-4 - TGTGCCAGCAGTCCTCGGACCAGAATACGGGAGACCCAGTACTTC CASSPRTRIRETQYF
14 many TRBJ2-5 TRBV4-1 TRBD2 TGCGCCAGCAGCCAAACTAGCGGGAAAGAGACCCAGTACTTC CASSQTSGKETQYF
15 many TRBJ2-3 TRBV5-1 TRBD2 TGCGCCAGCAGCTTGGGGACTAGCGGTGGGGATACGCAGTATTTT CASSLGTSGGDTQYF
16 many TRBJ1-6 TRBV20-1 TRBD1 TGCAGTGCTAGCCAGGGGGCGGGAATTTTGGGTTCACCCCTCCACTTT CSASQGAGILGSPLHF
12 many TRBJ1-1 TRBV7-8 - TGTGCCAGCAGCTTAGTATACACTGAAGCTTTCTTT CASSLVYTEAFF
13 many TRBJ1-1 TRBV7-6 - TGTGCCAGCAGCCCCGGAGGGAACACTGAAGCTTTCTTT CASSPGGNTEAFF
13 many TRBJ1-2 TRBV7-9 - TGTGCCAGCAGCTTAGGCAGTTCCTATGGCTACACCTTC CASSLGSSYGYTF
14 - TRBJ2-1 TRBV19 TRBD1 TGTGCCAGTAGTAAAAGACAGGGCTACAATGAGCAGTTCTTC CASSKRQGYNEQFF
14 - TRBJ2-7 TRBV28 - TGTGCCAGCAGTTTGCCAGGAGGGGCCTACGAGCAGTACTTC CASSLPGGAYEQYF
16 - TRBJ1-3 TRBV7-9 - TGTGCCAGCAGCTTTACTCAGGACAACTCTGGAAACACCATATATTTT CASSFTQDNSGNTIYF
15 - TRBJ2-2 TRBV6-4 - TGTGCCAGCAGTGACTCAGGGGTGGACACCGGGGAGCTGTTTTTT CASSDSGVDTGELFF
16 many TRBJ2-1 TRBV14 TRBD2 TGTGCCAGCAGCCAAGTTAATAGCGGGGGGTACAATGAGCAGTTCTTC CASSQVNSGGYNEQFF
14 many TRBJ1-3 TRBV29-1 TRBD1 TGCAGCGTTTTCGGGGACAGGGCTGGAAACACCATATATTTT CSVFGDRAGNTIYF
12 many TRBJ1-1 TRBV20-1 - TGCAGTGCTCCCGGGGAGGGGGCTGAAGCTTTCTTT CSAPGEGAEAFF
14 many TRBJ2-7 TRBV20-1 - TGCAGTGCTACTTTCACGAAGGGGGTCTACGAGCAGTACTTC CSATFTKGVYEQYF
17 many TRBJ2-3 TRBV12-3/TRBV12-4 TRBD2 TGTGCCAGCAGTTTACCGGCTAGCGGGAGGGCCACAGATACGCAGTATTTT CASSLPASGRATDTQYF
13 - TRBJ2-4 TRBV20-1 - TGCAGTGCTAGTCGCGGGGAATCTGACATTCAGTACTTC CSASRGESDIQYF
15 many TRBJ2-2 TRBV6-5 - TGTGCCAGCAGTTACAAATCGTCCCACGGTGTGGTCCTGTTTTTT CASSYKSSHGVVLFF
14 many TRBJ2-7 TRBV3-1 - TGTGCCAGCAGCCAAGGAGGGCAGGACTACGAGCAGTACTTC CASSQGGQDYEQYF
13 many TRBJ2-4 TRBV28 - TGTGCCAGCCAGTGGTCATCGTCTAACATTCAGTACTTC CASQWSSSNIQYF
15 many TRBJ2-3 TRBV5-1 - TGCGCCAGCAGCCTTTGGAGGCTCCCCGGGGATACGCAGTATTTT CASSLWRLPGDTQYF
15 many TRBJ2-2 TRBV12-3/TRBV12-4 - TGTGCCAGCACCCCCAGGCAGGTGAACACCGGGGAGCTGTTTTTT CASTPRQVNTGELFF
16 many TRBJ2-2 TRBV6-5 TRBD2 TGTGCCAGCAGTTCCTGGACTAGCGGGAACACCGGGGAGCTGTTTTTT CASSSWTSGNTGELFF
15 many TRBJ1-2 TRBV12-3/TRBV12-4 - TGTGCCAGCAGTCGTACTGTCGGCGAGTCCTTTGGCTACACCTTC CASSRTVGESFGYTF
16 many TRBJ2-7 TRBV7-2 TRBD2 TGTGCCAGCAGCTTAGGATTAAGCGGGAGCTCCTACGAGCAGTACTTC CASSLGLSGSSYEQYF
14 - TRBJ1-1 TRBV10-3 TRBD1 TGTGCCATCACTTTGAACAGGGGGAGCACTGAAGCTTTCTTT CAITLNRGSTEAFF
14 many TRBJ2-7 TRBV6-5 TRBD1 TGTGCCAGCAGCTTGGCCGGGACAGGGTCCGAGCAGTACTTC CASSLAGTGSEQYF
12 many TRBJ2-3 TRBV7-8 - TGTGCCAGCAGCTACGGGGGAGATACGCAGTATTTT CASSYGGDTQYF
13 many TRBJ1-3 TRBV4-1 - TGCGCCAGCAGCCAAGTGGAACCAGACACCATATATTTT CASSQVEPDTIYF
12 many TRBJ1-3 TRBV7-8 - TGTGCCACACAGACAGATGGAAACACCATATATTTT CATQTDGNTIYF
14 once TRBJ2-2 TRBV6-4 - TGTGCCAGCAGCCCGGACAAGAACACCGGGGAGCTGTTTTTT CASSPDKNTGELFF
16 many TRBJ2-7 TRBV3-1 TRBD2 TGTGCCAGCAGCCAAGATACATCCGGGAGGGCGCCTGAGCAGTACTTC CASSQDTSGRAPEQYF
19 many TRBJ2-1 TRBV4-2 TRBD2 TGTGCCAGCAGCCAAAGGAGGGGGACTAGCGGGGTTGTGGCGAATGAGCAGTTCTTC CASSQRRGTSGVVANEQFF
16 many TRBJ2-1 TRBV7-6 TRBD2 TGTGCCAGCAGCTTATTTACTAGCGGGGCCTACAATGAGCAGTTCTTC CASSLFTSGAYNEQFF
16 many TRBJ1-2 TRBV29-1 - TGCAGCGCTGCGACCGGCGGACTGATCCCTAACTATGGCTACACCTTC CSAATGGLIPNYGYTF
17 many TRBJ2-5 TRBV4-2 - TGTGCCAGCAGCCAAGTCCGTCGGGGGGCCTCCGGGGAGACCCAGTACTTC CASSQVRRGASGETQYF
17 many TRBJ2-7 TRBV7-9 - TGTGCCAGCAGTTCGACTAGGTCAACCGAGGGGTCCTACGAGCAGTACTTC CASSSTRSTEGSYEQYF
15 few TRBJ2-5 TRBV28 - TGTGCCAGCAGTTCACAGGGAATGGGCCAAGAGACCCAGTACTTC CASSSQGMGQETQYF
15 many TRBJ2-3 TRBV27 - TGTGCCAGCAGTTTATCGGTCAGGGTGACAGATACGCAGTATTTT CASSLSVRVTDTQYF
17 many TRBJ1-1 TRBV10-3 TRBD1 TGTGCCATCTCTAAAGACAGGGTAGCTACCTCACCACGAGCGGCTTTCTTT CAISKDRVATSPRAAFF
17 many TRBJ1-3 TRBV9 TRBD1 TGTGCCAGCAGCGTAGGCGGACAGGGCCTCGCTGGAAACACCATATATTTT CASSVGGQGLAGNTIYF
14 many TRBJ2-5 TRBV20-1 - TGCAGTGCTAGAAGGCGGGCGGGTTGGGAGACCCAGTACTTC CSARRRAGWETQYF
14 many TRBJ2-1 TRBV5-1 - TGCGCCAGCAGCTTGGGGCAGGGCAACAATGAGCAGTTCTTC CASSLGQGNNEQFF
15 many TRBJ1-4 TRBV25-1 - TGTGCCAGCAGTGACACAGGGACGGCGGATGAAAAACTGTTTTTT CASSDTGTADEKLFF
15 many TRBJ1-2 TRBV7-2 TRBD1 TGTGCCAGCAGCTTAGCCCCAGGGGGCTCGGTTGGCTACACCTTC CASSLAPGGSVGYTF
15 many TRBJ2-1 TRBV5-5 - TGTGCCAGCAGCTACCGGACCGCCGAGTACAATGAGCAGTTCTTC CASSYRTAEYNEQFF